The sample holds one count of the clone carrying this TCR beta chain. Mismatch with germline at one junction end may stem from a read error. This specimen belongs to a study of cytomegalovirus exposure and HLA in healthy donors. Per the germline V gene, CDR1 is SNHLY and CDR2 is FYNNEI. The CDR3 loop spans 15 amino acids. Primers included in the PCR were 60 Vbeta and 13 Jbeta primers. The method was immunoSEQ multiplex PCR; TCRdb's version includes in-frame clones alone and lacks a portion of them. The profile shows approximately 150,000 clones, less than 80% of them singletons. V gene TRBV2 combines with J gene TRBJ2-5, with 10 nucleotides matching TRBD2. The sequence derives from a man between 40 and 49 years old in good health and CMV-seronegative. Sequencing used PBMCs. Here the CDR3 reads CAGSRTSGVGETQYF. The CDR3 region has the DNA TGTGCCGGCAGTCGGACTAGCGGAGTCGGAGAGACCCAGTACTTC.